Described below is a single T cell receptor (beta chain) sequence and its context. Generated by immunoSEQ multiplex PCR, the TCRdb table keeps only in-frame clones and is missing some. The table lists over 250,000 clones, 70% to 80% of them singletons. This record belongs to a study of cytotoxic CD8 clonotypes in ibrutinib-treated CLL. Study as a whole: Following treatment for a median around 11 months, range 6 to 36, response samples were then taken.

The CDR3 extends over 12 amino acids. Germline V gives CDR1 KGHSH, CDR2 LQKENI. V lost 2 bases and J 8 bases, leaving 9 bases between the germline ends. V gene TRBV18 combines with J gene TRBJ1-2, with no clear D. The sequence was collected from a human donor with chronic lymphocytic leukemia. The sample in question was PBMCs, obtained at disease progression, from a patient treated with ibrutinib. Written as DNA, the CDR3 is TGTGCCAGCTCACCAGGAATTAGGGGCTACACCTTC. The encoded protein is CASSPGIRGYTF.